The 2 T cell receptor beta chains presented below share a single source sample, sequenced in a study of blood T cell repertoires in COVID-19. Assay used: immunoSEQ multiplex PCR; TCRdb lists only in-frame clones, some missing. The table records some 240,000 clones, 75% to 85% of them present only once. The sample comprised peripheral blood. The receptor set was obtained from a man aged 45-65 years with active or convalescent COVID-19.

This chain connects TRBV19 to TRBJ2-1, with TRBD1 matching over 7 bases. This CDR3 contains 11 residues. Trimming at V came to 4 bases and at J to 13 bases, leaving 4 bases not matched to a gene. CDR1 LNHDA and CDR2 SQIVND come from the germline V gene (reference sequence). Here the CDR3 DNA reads TGTGCCAGTAGTAGACAGGGTCGTCAGTTCTTC. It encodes CASSRQGRQFF.

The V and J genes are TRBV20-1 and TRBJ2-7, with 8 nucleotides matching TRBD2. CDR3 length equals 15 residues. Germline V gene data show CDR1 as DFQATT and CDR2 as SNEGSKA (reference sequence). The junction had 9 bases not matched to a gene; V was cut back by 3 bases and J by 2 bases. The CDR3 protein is CSASNPSGPTYEQYF. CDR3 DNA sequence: TGCAGTGCTAGTAACCCTAGCGGGCCTACCTACGAGCAGTACTTC.